These T cell receptor beta chains were read from a single sample in a study of shared clonotypes between healthy human individuals. Assay: immunoSEQ multiplex PCR; the TCRdb copy retains only in-frame clones and omits some. Of 1,500,000 or so clones in the sample, just under 99% are singletons; the top ten hold under 0.45%. Sequenced input: naive CD4+ T cells sorted from blood. The receptors stem from a man aged 25-45 years in good health. The CDR3 runs from the conserved cysteine through the conserved F or W. D genes are given only for firm matches. Size is omitted from some rows. Given values are once, few, many or a class for expanded clones.

D	V	J	size	length	CDR3	DNA
.	TRBV15	TRBJ2-4	once	16	CATSRPTTVAKNIQYF	TGTGCCACCAGCAGGCCCACTACGGTAGCCAAAAACATTCAGTACTTC
TRBD2	TRBV5-4	TRBJ2-1	.	16	CASSQITSGIYNEQFF	TGTGCCAGCAGCCAGATTACTAGCGGGATTTACAATGAGCAGTTCTTC
.	TRBV6-6	TRBJ2-7	.	14	CASSPLLGAGEQYF	TGTGCCAGCAGTCCACTACTCGGGGCTGGGGAGCAGTACTTC
.	TRBV5-1	TRBJ2-5	.	12	CASRGEGETQYF	TGCGCCAGCAGGGGCGAAGGAGAGACCCAGTACTTC
.	TRBV28	TRBJ1-1	.	15	CASSPHTFGGSEAFF	TGTGCCAGCAGTCCCCACACCTTCGGGGGCTCTGAAGCTTTCTTT
TRBD2	TRBV5-4	TRBJ2-7	.	17	CASSPTATSGSPYEQYF	TGTGCCAGCAGCCCCACAGCGACTAGCGGGAGTCCCTACGAGCAGTACTTC
.	TRBV6-5	TRBJ1-4	.	14	CASSRQANNEKLFF	TGTGCCAGCAGTAGACAGGCAAACAATGAAAAACTGTTTTTT
.	TRBV9	TRBJ2-3	.	14	CASSSVLSTDTQYF	TGTGCCAGCAGCTCTGTGTTAAGCACAGATACGCAGTATTTT
.	TRBV11-2	TRBJ2-7	.	13	CASSFGRLNEQYF	TGTGCCAGCAGCTTCGGCCGCCTTAACGAGCAGTACTTC
.	TRBV5-1	TRBJ2-3	.	14	CSRIREEGTDTQYF	TGCTCAAGGATCAGAGAGGAGGGCACAGATACGCAGTATTTT
.	TRBV7-2	TRBJ2-1	.	14	CASSLDPSGNEQFF	TGTGCCAGCAGCTTAGATCCGAGCGGCAATGAGCAGTTCTTC
.	TRBV14	TRBJ2-5	.	13	CASSHTGQETQYF	TGTGCCAGCAGCCATACGGGACAAGAGACCCAGTACTTC
TRBD1	TRBV28	TRBJ2-6	.	20	CASSLERLGTALSGANVLTF	TGTGCCAGCAGTTTAGAACGTTTGGGGACAGCGTTATCTGGGGCCAACGTCCTGACTTTC
.	TRBV19	TRBJ2-6	.	13	CASSPSGANVLTF	TGTGCCAGTAGTCCAAGTGGGGCCAACGTCCTGACTTTC
TRBD2	TRBV4-3	TRBJ2-7	.	15	CASSLIAGAGFEQYF	TGCGCCAGCAGTCTAATAGCGGGAGCGGGCTTCGAGCAGTACTTC
.	TRBV5-6	TRBJ1-5	.	16	CASSWGGPTSNQPQHF	TGTGCCAGCAGCTGGGGTGGACCTACTAGCAATCAGCCCCAGCATTTT
TRBD1	TRBV28	TRBJ2-7	once	14	CASSSVDRGYEQYF	TGTGCCAGCAGTTCTGTGGACAGGGGCTACGAGCAGTACTTC
.	TRBV19	TRBJ1-1	.	17	CASSIKAAQVVRTEAFF	TGTGCCAGTAGTATTAAAGCCGCACAGGTTGTACGCACTGAAGCTTTCTTT
TRBD1	TRBV19	TRBJ1-2	.	14	CASGRDRTNYGYTF	TGTGCCTCCGGGAGGGACAGGACAAACTATGGCTACACCTTC
TRBD1	TRBV29-1	TRBJ1-2	once	13	CSVEGQGEGGYTF	TGCAGCGTTGAGGGACAGGGGGAAGGTGGCTACACCTTC
.	TRBV10-3	TRBJ1-1	.	12	CAISVRNTEAFF	TGTGCCATCAGTGTAAGGAACACTGAAGCTTTCTTT
.	TRBV5-1	TRBJ2-1	.	15	CASSSTQSSYNEQFF	TGCGCCAGCAGCTCGACACAGAGCTCCTACAATGAGCAGTTCTTC
TRBD1	TRBV5-1	TRBJ1-2	.	15	CASSPVDRVRYGYTF	TGCGCCAGCAGCCCGGTGGACAGGGTTCGCTATGGCTACACCTTC
TRBD2	TRBV5-1	TRBJ2-3	.	15	CASSLEAGGADTQYF	TGCGCCAGCAGCTTGGAAGCGGGAGGAGCAGATACGCAGTATTTT
.	TRBV5-6	TRBJ1-5	.	12	CASSSGNQPQHF	TGTGCCAGCAGCTCAGGCAATCAGCCCCAGCATTTT
TRBD1	TRBV29-1	TRBJ1-1	once	15	CSVVRDRGANTEAFF	TGCAGCGTAGTCAGGGACAGGGGGGCGAACACTGAAGCTTTCTTT
.	TRBV10-3	TRBJ2-7	.	12	CAISGSSYEQYF	TGTGCCATCAGCGGGAGCTCCTACGAGCAGTACTTC
.	TRBV28	TRBJ2-3	once	14	CASSSSGLTDTQYF	TGTGCCAGCAGTTCCTCGGGACTTACAGATACGCAGTATTTT
.	TRBV7-9	TRBJ1-5	.	14	CASSPGSSNQPQHF	TGTGCCAGCAGCCCCGGGTCTAGCAATCAGCCCCAGCATTTT
.	TRBV5-1	TRBJ2-3	.	16	CASSLGITLLGDTQYF	TGCGCCAGCAGCTTGGGGATTACCCTCTTGGGAGATACGCAGTATTTT
TRBD2	TRBV10-1	TRBJ2-7	.	15	CASSGGGAGGHEQYF	TGCGCCAGCAGTGGAGGTGGGGCGGGAGGACACGAGCAGTACTTC
.	TRBV5-4	TRBJ2-1	.	15	CASTLGASAYNEQFF	TGTGCCAGCACCCTGGGGGCAAGCGCCTACAATGAGCAGTTCTTC
.	TRBV6-1	TRBJ1-3	.	13	CASSEGSGNTIYF	TGTGCCAGCAGTGAAGGCTCTGGAAACACCATATATTTT
TRBD2	TRBV14	TRBJ2-1	.	21	CASSRPPPGPIWEGTYNEQFF	TGTGCCAGCAGCCGCCCCCCCCCGGGTCCGATTTGGGAGGGAACCTACAATGAGCAGTTCTTC
.	TRBV18	TRBJ1-2	.	14	CASSPSGTDYGYTF	TGTGCCAGCTCACCATCCGGGACGGATTATGGCTACACCTTC
TRBD1	TRBV28	TRBJ1-4	.	16	CASSPLQGARNEKLFF	TGTGCCAGCAGTCCTCTACAGGGGGCCCGAAATGAAAAACTGTTTTTT
TRBD1	TRBV5-1	TRBJ1-4	.	15	CASSFNRGSTEKLFF	TGCGCCAGCAGCTTTAACAGGGGGTCTACCGAAAAACTGTTTTTT
TRBD2	TRBV9	TRBJ2-1	.	18	CASSVGLAGGISFNEQFF	TGTGCCAGCAGCGTAGGCCTAGCGGGAGGAATTTCTTTCAATGAGCAGTTCTTC
.	TRBV7-2	TRBJ2-7	.	14	CASSLGGISYEQYF	TGTGCCAGCAGCTTGGGCGGGATCTCCTACGAGCAGTACTTC
TRBD2	TRBV9	TRBJ2-1	once	17	CASSVASGSLLYNEQFF	TGTGCCAGCAGCGTAGCGAGCGGGAGTCTTCTCTACAATGAGCAGTTCTTC
.	TRBV6-1	TRBJ1-2	.	15	CASSEAVPQLKGYTF	TGTGCCAGCAGTGAAGCAGTCCCCCAACTAAAGGGCTACACCTTC
.	TRBV6-1	TRBJ2-7	.	12	CASMQWVGEQYF	TGTGCCAGCATGCAATGGGTTGGCGAGCAGTACTTC
.	TRBV4-1	TRBJ2-2	.	15	CASSQQGTNTGELFF	TGCGCCAGCAGCCAACAGGGTACGAACACCGGGGAGCTGTTTTTT
.	TRBV5-1	TRBJ2-1	.	14	CASSFGESYNEQFF	TGCGCCAGCAGCTTTGGCGAATCCTACAATGAGCAGTTCTTC
.	TRBV10-3	TRBJ1-5	.	15	CAISGKAGSNQPQHF	TGTGCCATCAGTGGAAAGGCAGGCTCCAATCAGCCCCAGCATTTT
TRBD1	TRBV5-1	TRBJ2-1	.	14	CASSLQGAGNEQFF	TGCGCCAGCAGCCTTCAGGGGGCTGGGAATGAGCAGTTCTTC
.	TRBV12-2	TRBJ1-5	.	14	CASRFLDRGHRGHF	TGTGCAAGTCGCTTTTTGGACAGGGGGCATCGAGGGCATTTT
.	TRBV5-4	TRBJ2-2	.	14	CASSLRQNTGELFF	TGTGCCAGCAGCTTGAGGCAAAACACCGGGGAGCTGTTTTTT
.	TRBV28	TRBJ2-5	once	16	CASSLWGPARGETQYF	TGTGCCAGCAGTTTATGGGGCCCGGCTCGGGGCGAGACCCAGTACTTC